This is a list of T cell receptor beta chains from one sample in a study of T cells in localized non-small cell lung cancer. The method was immunoSEQ multiplex PCR; TCRdb's version includes in-frame clones alone and lacks a portion of them. The sample carries approximately 28,000 clones, approximately 92% recorded once. The sample here was peripheral blood mononuclear cells, taken before any cancer treatment. Source of these receptors: a woman aged 35-75 years with stage III lung adenocarcinoma. CDR3s include the opening cysteine and the closing phenylalanine or tryptophan. A D gene is named only where the DNA matches it firmly.

>TRBV4-3|TRBD2|TRBJ2-3
TGCGCCAGCAGCCAAGTCCAAACCGGGACTAGCGGTACAGATACGCAGTATTTT
CASSQVQTGTSGTDTQYF
>TRBV5-6|TRBD1|TRBJ2-7
TGTGCCAGCAGCTTCCGGGACAGACCCTACGAGCAGTACTTC
CASSFRDRPYEQYF
>TRBV7-9|-|TRBJ2-1
TGTGCCAGCAGTGATAGCGTTTTCGAGCAGTTCTTC
CASSDSVFEQFF
>TRBV15|-|TRBJ1-1
TGTGCCACCAGCAGAGATAAGAACACTGAAGCTTTCTTT
CATSRDKNTEAFF
>TRBV10-3|-|TRBJ1-1
TGTGCCACCGGGGAGGGGAGGACTGAAGCTTTCTTT
CATGEGRTEAFF
>TRBV19|-|TRBJ2-1
TGTGCCAGTAGTATAGATCTGTTCAATGAGCAGTTCTTC
CASSIDLFNEQFF
>TRBV27|TRBD2|TRBJ2-3
TGTGCCAGCAGTCCTCGGACTAGCGGAGAGGGTACGCAGTATTTT
CASSPRTSGEGTQYF
>TRBV10-1|-|TRBJ1-2
TGCGCCAGCAGTGAGTTACCAGGGAAGGGCTACACCTTC
CASSELPGKGYTF
>TRBV5-8|TRBD1|TRBJ1-1
TGTGCCAGCAGCTTGGGGACAGGGGACGCCAGGAACACTGAAGCTTTCTTT
CASSLGTGDARNTEAFF
>TRBV14|TRBD2|TRBJ2-1
TGTGCCAGCAGCACCCGACTAGCGGGGGGGCGTACTAATGAGCAGTTCTTC
CASSTRLAGGRTNEQFF
>TRBV10-3|TRBD2|TRBJ2-3
TGTGCCATCAGGGAGGTAGCGGGGGGCGGGGCAGATACGCAGTATTTT
CAIREVAGGGADTQYF
>TRBV7-2|-|TRBJ2-4
TGTGCCAGCAGCTTAGAGGCGCGGGCCCGAGGCAAAAACATTCAGTACTTC
CASSLEARARGKNIQYF
>TRBV5-1|TRBD2|TRBJ2-1
TGCGCCAGCAGCGCAGAACCGGGACTAGCGGGAGGGCGTGAGCAGTTCTTC
CASSAEPGLAGGREQFF
>TRBV7-9|-|TRBJ1-6
TGTGCCAGCAGCTGGTCCCTGGACAGTAATTCACCCCTCCACTTT
CASSWSLDSNSPLHF
>TRBV19|-|TRBJ2-7
TGTGCCAGTAGTACCTGGAGAGGGAGCTCCTACGAGCAGTACTTC
CASSTWRGSSYEQYF
>TRBV27|-|TRBJ2-7
TGTGCCAGCAGCCCAGGGATAGGCTCCTACGAGCAGTACTTC
CASSPGIGSYEQYF
>TRBV30|TRBD1|TRBJ2-1
TGTGCCTGGAGTAGGGGACAGGGAGCCTACAATGAGCAGTTCTTC
CAWSRGQGAYNEQFF